The T cell receptor (beta chain) under discussion was sequenced for a study of type 1 and type 2 diabetes patients (dated by TCRdb to the mid-2010s). For the wider study: Recruited in China, the cohort was made up of eight or nine type 1 diabetes patients, a few type 2 diabetes patients and about 6 nondiabetic controls. Across the study, CD4+ and CD8+ T cells were positively selected from PBMCs by means of CD4 or CD8 MicroBeads on MACS columns. The whole study generated roughly 19,000,000 paired-end reads. The study used high-throughput sequencing to profile TCRbeta repertoires and compare individuals with type 1 diabetes, type 2 diabetes and no diabetes. Type 2 diabetes patients were used as a disease comparison group for the type 1 diabetes patients. V gene usage was similar between 20-cycle and 25-cycle amplification, suggesting similar primer efficiencies and random PCR bias. TCRbeta libraries were sequenced paired-end on Illumina HiSeq 2000 or MiSeq instruments. Broader findings and caveats from the paper: Type 2 diabetes and control samples had highly correlated V and J gene usage patterns, with an average between-sample correlation of around 0.97. Because only a limited number of T2D and control samples were sequenced, some T1D-only HECs might also appear in more T2D or control samples. High diversity was shown by type 2 diabetes repertoires, and the diversity was significantly greater than that of type 1 diabetes repertoires in both CD4+ and CD8+ T cells. Age and gender were not matched between study groups, possibly biasing interpretation. Only a few highly-expanded CD4+ clones (median one) were found in type 2 diabetes patients, and these clones made up a median approximately 4% of reads.

Standard classification criteria for type 1 or type 2 diabetes were met by all diabetic patients, and glucose and C-peptide were assessed by WHO-recommended methods. Donors with other autoimmune diseases or infections within the previous four weeks were excluded. Approximately 10 milliliters of peripheral blood were collected from each participant. PBMCs were isolated with LymphoPrep density separation. Instrument on record: Illumina MiSeq. TCRbeta CDR3 amplification used genomic DNA from the sorted T cell subsets as template. Multiplex PCR with 30 forward and 13 reverse primers amplified the TCRbeta CDR3 region. PCR products were purified with AMPure XP beads, after which indices and adaptors were added in a second roughly 23-cycle PCR. Before sequencing, the QIAquick Gel Extraction Kit was used to gel-purify the libraries. In the source study's methods: FLASH was used to merge paired-end reads, and IgBLAST was used to align the merged reads to IMGT V, D and J germline references. Reads with below 70% alignment identity to germline references were discarded, and about 11,000,000 reads were retained study-wide. Following IMGT definitions, CDR3 boundaries, reading frame and productivity were assigned. Highly-expanded clones were defined as clones making up 1% or more of reads, and normalized Shannon entropy was used to measure diversity. Unpaired two-tailed t-tests were used to test for differences in Shannon entropy between groups. TCRdb trimmed the raw reads at Q25, called clones with MiXCR and kept productive beta chains. All rows with the same CDR3 protein become a single entry with the most common DNA and genes. TCRdb's processing, not the authors' own work, is the source of the V and J calls. Across this sample there are 250,000 to 300,000 distinct CDR3 sequences, with 45% to 60% seen only once. Roughly an eighth of the sample belongs to the ten largest clones.

This clonotype was recorded many times. It lacks a known antigen. The sample holds no much larger clone one base away, and base qualities are not on file. Sequenced: peripheral blood mononuclear cells (PBMCs). The TCR originated in a man younger than 35 with type 2 diabetes.

The DNA sequence is as follows: TGTGCCAGCAGTCAGGGACTAGCCTACGAGCAGTACTTC. It translates to CASSQGLAYEQYF. In this chain, TRBV28 is recombined with TRBJ2-7, with TRBD2 matching 8 junction bases. V loses 5 bases at its end and J loses 2 bases; junction bases beyond the gene matches: 2. The CDR1 and CDR2 encoded by the germline V gene are MDHEN and SYDVKM. The CDR3 goes from the cysteine to the phenylalanine over 13 residues. Only the CDR3 portion is preserved as DNA: 39 bases, with reading frame beginning at the first base. Full variable domain (CDR3 extended with the reference TRBV28 and TRBJ2-7 proteins): DVKVTQSSRYLVKRTGEKVFLECVQDMDHENMFWYRQDPGLGLRLIYFSYDVKMKEKGDIPEGYSVSREKKERFSLILESASTNQTSMYLCASSQGLAYEQYFGPGTRLTVT.